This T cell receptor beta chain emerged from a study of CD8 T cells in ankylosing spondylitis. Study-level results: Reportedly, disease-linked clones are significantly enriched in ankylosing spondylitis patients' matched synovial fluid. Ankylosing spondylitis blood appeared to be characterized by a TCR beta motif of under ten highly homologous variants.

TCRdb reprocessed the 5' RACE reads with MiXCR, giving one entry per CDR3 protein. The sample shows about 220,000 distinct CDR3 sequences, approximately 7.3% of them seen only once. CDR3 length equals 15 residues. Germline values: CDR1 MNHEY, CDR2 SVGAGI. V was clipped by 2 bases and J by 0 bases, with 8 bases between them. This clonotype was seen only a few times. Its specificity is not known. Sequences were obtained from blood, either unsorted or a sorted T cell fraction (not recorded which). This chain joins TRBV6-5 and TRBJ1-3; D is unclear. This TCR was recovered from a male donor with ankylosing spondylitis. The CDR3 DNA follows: TGTGCCAGCAGTTACCAGTTAGTCTCTGGAAACACCATATATTTT. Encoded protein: CASSYQLVSGNTIYF.